This T cell receptor beta chain was identified during a study of cytomegalovirus exposure and HLA in healthy donors. J lost 5 bases, V lost 1 base, and 6 bases had no gene match. The CDR3 runs 14 residues. Germline CDR1 and CDR2: SGHNT and YYREEE (reference sequence). Primers for the PCR totalled 60 Vbeta and 13 Jbeta. The assay was immunoSEQ multiplex PCR, and TCRdb's table has in-frame clones only and misses some. This table has nearly 200,000 clones, around 79% appearing once. The chain couples TRBV5-4 to TRBJ2-7, with TRBD2 matching over 7 bases. The sample comprised PBMCs. This TCR was recovered from a male donor in good health and CMV-seropositive. CDR3 nucleotides: TGTGCCAGCAGCTTGTTGGGGAGGGAGAACGAGCAGTACTTC. Its protein product is CASSLLGRENEQYF.